This T cell receptor beta chain was documented in a study of T-cell reconstitution after alpha-beta-depleted transplantation in children. Study-wide results and limits: From surviving recipient T cells and thymic progenitors came the high day-60 TCRbeta diversity observed in some patients.

Using unique molecular identifiers, the investigators prepared the TCRbeta library. TCRdb re-analysed the PCR reads in MiXCR, keeping a single row per CDR3 protein. This sample has some 440,000 distinct CDR3 sequences, with roughly 17% found just once. Details on this clonotype: Its antigen is not known.

Looked up from germline, CDR1 is DFQATT and CDR2 is SNEGSKA (reference sequence). The CDR3 has 16 residues. V lost 0 bases to trimming and J lost 4 bases; unmatched junction nucleotides: 9. This chain uses TRBV20-1 with TRBJ2-7; 10 nucleotides agree with TRBD2. This receptor was identified in a boy in the first two years of life who had a stem cell transplant for Wiskott-Aldrich syndrome, so the T cells may come from the graft donor. The sequenced sample was PBMCs, mostly from graft donor cells, obtained 360 days after TCRalphabeta/CD19-depleted stem cell transplant. CDR3 in amino acids: CSARDGGSGRRYEQYF. CDR3 sequence (DNA): TGCAGTGCTAGAGATGGTGGTAGCGGGAGGCGGTACGAGCAGTACTTC.